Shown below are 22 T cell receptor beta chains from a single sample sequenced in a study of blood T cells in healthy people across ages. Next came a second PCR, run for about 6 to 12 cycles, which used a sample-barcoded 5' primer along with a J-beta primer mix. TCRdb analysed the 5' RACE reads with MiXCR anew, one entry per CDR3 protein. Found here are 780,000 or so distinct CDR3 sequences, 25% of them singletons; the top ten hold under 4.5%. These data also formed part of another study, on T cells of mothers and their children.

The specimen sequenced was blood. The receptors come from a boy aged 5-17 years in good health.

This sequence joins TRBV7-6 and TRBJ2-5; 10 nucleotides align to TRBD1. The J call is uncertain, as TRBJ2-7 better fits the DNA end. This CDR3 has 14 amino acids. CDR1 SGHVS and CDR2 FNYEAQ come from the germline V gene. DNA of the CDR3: TGTGCCAGCAGCTTCCGGGACAGGGGCTCCGAGCAGTACTTC. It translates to CASSFRDRGSEQYF.

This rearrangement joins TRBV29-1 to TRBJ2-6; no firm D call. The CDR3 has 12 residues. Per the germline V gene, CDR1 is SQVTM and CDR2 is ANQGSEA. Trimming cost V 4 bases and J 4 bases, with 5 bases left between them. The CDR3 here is CSVVTGANVLTF. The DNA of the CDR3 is TGCAGCGTTGTAACCGGGGCCAACGTCCTGACTTTC.

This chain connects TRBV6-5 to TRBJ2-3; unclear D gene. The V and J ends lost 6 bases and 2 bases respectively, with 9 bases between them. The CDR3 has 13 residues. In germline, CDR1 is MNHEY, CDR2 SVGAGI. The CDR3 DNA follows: TGTGCCAGCAGGGCCTTGGACACAGATACGCAGTATTTT. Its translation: CASRALDTDTQYF.

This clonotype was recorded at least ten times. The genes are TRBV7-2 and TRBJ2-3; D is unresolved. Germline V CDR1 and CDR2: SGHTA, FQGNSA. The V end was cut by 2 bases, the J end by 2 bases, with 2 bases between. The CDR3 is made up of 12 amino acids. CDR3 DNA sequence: TGTGCCAGCAGCTTATACACAGATACGCAGTATTTT. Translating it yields CASSLYTDTQYF. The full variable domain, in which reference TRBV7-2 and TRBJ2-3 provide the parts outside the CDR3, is GAGVSQSPSNKVTEKGKDVELRCDPISGHTALYWYRQSLGQGLEFLIYFQGNSAPDKSGLPSDRFSAERTGGSVSTLTIQRTQQEDSAVYLCASSLYTDTQYFGPGTRLTVL.

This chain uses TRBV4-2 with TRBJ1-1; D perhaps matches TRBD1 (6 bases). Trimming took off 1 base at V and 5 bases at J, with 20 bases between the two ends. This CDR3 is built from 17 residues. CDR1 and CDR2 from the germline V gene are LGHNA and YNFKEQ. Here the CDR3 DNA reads TGTGCCAGCAGCCAAGGGGCGAGGGGGAAGGAAGGAACTGAAGCTTTCTTT. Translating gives CASSQGARGKEGTEAFF.

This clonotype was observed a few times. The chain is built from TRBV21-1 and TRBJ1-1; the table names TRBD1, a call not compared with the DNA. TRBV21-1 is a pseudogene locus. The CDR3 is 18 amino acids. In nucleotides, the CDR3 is TGTGCCAGCAGCAAAGCGCTTCCAGGAAGGGGCATGAACACTGAAGCTTTCTTT. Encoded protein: CASSKALPGRGMNTEAFF.

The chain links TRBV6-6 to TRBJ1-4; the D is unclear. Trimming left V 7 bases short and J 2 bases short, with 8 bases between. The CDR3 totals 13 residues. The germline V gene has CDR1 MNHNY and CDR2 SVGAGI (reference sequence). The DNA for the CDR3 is TGTGCCAGCACAGGTTTTACTAATGAAAAACTGTTTTTT. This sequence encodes CASTGFTNEKLFF.

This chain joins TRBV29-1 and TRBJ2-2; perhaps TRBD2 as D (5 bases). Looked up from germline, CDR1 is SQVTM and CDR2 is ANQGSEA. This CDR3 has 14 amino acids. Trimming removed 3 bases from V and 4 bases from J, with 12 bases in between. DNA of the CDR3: TGCAGCGTTGATTACAGTCGGGGCACCGGGGAGCTGTTTTTT. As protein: CSVDYSRGTGELFF.

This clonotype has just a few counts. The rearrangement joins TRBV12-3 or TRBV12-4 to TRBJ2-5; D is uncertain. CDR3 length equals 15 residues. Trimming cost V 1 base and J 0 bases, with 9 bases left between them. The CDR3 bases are TGTGCCAGCAGTTTAGGGCCCCCGTACCAAGAGACCCAGTACTTC. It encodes CASSLGPPYQETQYF.

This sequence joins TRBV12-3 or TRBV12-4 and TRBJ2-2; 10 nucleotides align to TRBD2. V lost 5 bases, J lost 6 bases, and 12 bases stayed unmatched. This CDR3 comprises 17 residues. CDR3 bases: TGTGCCAGCAGTCGTGGACTAGCGGTTTTAGTCGCCGGGGAGCTGTTTTTT. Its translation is CASSRGLAVLVAGELFF.

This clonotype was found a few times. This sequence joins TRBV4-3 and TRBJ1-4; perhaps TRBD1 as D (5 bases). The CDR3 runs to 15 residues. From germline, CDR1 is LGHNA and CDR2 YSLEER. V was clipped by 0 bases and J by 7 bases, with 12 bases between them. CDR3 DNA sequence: TGCGCCAGCAGCCAAGATTTCAAGGGGAGTGAAAAACTGTTTTTT. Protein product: CASSQDFKGSEKLFF.

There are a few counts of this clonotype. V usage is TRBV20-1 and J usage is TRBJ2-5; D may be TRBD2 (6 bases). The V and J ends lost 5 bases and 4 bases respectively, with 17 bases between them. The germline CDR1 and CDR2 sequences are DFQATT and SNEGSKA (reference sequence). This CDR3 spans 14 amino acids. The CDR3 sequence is CSAFSGRVGETQYF. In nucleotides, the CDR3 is TGCAGTGCTTTTAGCGGTAGGGTAGGAGAGACCCAGTACTTC.

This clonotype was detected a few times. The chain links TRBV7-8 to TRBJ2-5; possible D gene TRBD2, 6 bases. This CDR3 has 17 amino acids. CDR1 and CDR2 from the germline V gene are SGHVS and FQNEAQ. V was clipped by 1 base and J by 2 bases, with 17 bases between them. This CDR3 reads CASSLDSEGLLQETQYF. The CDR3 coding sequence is TGTGCCAGCAGCTTAGATTCGGAGGGGTTGCTTCAAGAGACCCAGTACTTC.

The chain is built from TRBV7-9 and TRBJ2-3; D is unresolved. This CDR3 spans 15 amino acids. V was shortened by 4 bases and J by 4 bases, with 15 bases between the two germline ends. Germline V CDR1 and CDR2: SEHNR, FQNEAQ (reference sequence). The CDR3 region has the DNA TGTGCCAGCAGCTCTGCGGCAGGTGGCTCAGATACGCAGTATTTT. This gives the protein CASSSAAGGSDTQYF.

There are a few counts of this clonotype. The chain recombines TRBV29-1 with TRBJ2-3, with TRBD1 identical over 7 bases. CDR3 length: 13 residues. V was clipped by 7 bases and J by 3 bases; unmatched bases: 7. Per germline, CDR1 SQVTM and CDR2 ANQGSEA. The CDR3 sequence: CSGARGRTDTQYF. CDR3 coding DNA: TGCAGCGGAGCGAGGGGGCGGACAGATACGCAGTATTTT.

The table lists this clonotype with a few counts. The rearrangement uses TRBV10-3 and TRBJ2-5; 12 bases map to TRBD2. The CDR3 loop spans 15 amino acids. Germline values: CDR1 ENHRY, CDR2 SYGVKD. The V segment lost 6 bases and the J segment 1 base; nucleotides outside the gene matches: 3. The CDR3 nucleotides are TGTGCCATCAGGAAGACTAGCGGGGGCCAAGAGACCCAGTACTTC. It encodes CAIRKTSGGQETQYF.

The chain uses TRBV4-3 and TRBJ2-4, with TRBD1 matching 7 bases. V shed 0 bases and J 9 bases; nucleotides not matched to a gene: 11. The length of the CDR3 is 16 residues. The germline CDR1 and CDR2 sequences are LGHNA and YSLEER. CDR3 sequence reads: CASSQDSTGEFGIQYF. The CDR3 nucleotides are TGCGCCAGCAGCCAAGATAGCACAGGGGAATTTGGCATTCAGTACTTC.

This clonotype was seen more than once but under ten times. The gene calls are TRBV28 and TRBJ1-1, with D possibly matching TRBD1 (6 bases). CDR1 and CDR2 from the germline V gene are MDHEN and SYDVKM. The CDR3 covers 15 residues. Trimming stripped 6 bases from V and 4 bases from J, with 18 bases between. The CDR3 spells CASRPKTGLRTEAFF. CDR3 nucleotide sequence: TGTGCCAGCAGGCCGAAAACAGGGTTACGCACTGAAGCTTTCTTT.

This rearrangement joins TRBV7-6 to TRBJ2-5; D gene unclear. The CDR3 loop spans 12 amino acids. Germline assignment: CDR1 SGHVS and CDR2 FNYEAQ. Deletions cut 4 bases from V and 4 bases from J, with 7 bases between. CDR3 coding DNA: TGTGCCAGCAGCTCCATCATAGAGACCCAGTACTTC. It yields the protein CASSSIIETQYF.

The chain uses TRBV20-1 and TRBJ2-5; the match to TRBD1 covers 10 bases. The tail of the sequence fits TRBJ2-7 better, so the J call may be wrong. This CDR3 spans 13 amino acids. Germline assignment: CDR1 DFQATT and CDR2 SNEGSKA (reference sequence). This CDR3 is CSAPGQGIYEQYF. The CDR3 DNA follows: TGCAGTGCGCCGGGACAGGGGATTTACGAGCAGTACTTC.

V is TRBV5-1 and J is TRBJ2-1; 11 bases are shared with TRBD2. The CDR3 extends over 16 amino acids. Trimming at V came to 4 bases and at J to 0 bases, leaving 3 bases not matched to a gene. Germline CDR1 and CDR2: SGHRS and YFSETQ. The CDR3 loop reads CASSPGLAVSYNEQFF. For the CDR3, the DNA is TGCGCCAGCAGCCCGGGACTAGCGGTCTCCTACAATGAGCAGTTCTTC.

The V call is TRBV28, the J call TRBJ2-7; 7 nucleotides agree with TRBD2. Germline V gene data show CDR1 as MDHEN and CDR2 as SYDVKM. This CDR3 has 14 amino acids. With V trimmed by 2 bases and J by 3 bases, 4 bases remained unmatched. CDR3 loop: CASSLMGGSYEQYF. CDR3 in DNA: TGTGCCAGCAGTTTAATGGGCGGGAGCTACGAGCAGTACTTC.